A single sample is the source of the 22 T cell receptor beta chains below, sequenced in a study of cytomegalovirus exposure and HLA in healthy donors. 13 Jbeta primers and 60 Vbeta primers were used for the PCR. The repertoire was sequenced with immunoSEQ multiplex PCR; TCRdb's copy has only in-frame clones and lacks some. The data show around 110,000 clones, roughly three quarters seen once. The sample comprised PBMCs. These TCRs come from a woman aged 18-35 years in good health and CMV-seronegative.

The J gene is TRBJ2-5, the V gene TRBV15; 7 positions match TRBD1. This CDR3 comprises 13 residues. CDR1 LNHNV and CDR2 YYDKDF come from the germline V gene (reference sequence). Trimming at V came to 8 bases and at J to 5 bases, leaving 8 bases not matched to a gene. Here the CDR3 DNA reads TGTGCCACCTCCGACAGGGCCTCGGAGACCCAGTACTTC. Translation gives CATSDRASETQYF. Complete variable domain (other parts from reference TRBV15 and TRBJ2-5): DAMVIQNPRYQVTQFGKPVTLSCSQTLNHNVMYWYQQKSSQAPKLLFHYYDKDFNNEADTPDNFQSRRPNTSFCFLDIRSPGLGDTAMYLCATSDRASETQYFGPGTRLLVL.

The chain uses TRBV5-4 and TRBJ2-2; 13 positions match TRBD2. Per the germline V gene, CDR1 is SGHNT and CDR2 is YYREEE (reference sequence). The CDR3 is 16 residues long. Trimming removed 6 bases from V and 0 bases from J; junction bases left unmatched: 2. The CDR3 DNA is TGTGCCAGCACGGGACTAGCGGGGCCGAACACCGGGGAGCTGTTTTTT. This codes for CASTGLAGPNTGELFF.

The gene calls are TRBV6-6 and TRBJ2-5; 13 nucleotides align to TRBD2. The length of the CDR3 is 15 residues. V gave up 6 bases and J gave up 4 bases; unmatched junction bases: 5. Looked up from germline, CDR1 is MNHNY and CDR2 is SVGAGI (reference sequence). CDR3 sequence: CASRRLAGGLETQYF. The CDR3 region has the DNA TGTGCCAGCAGGCGACTAGCGGGGGGTCTAGAGACCCAGTACTTC.

The CDR3 nucleotides read TGTGCCAGCAGCAAAGGACAGGGTTCCACTGAAGCTTTCTTT. Its translation is CASSKGQGSTEAFF. The chain employs TRBV5-6 and TRBJ1-1, with 8 bases identical to TRBD1. The CDR3 loop spans 14 amino acids. Germline V gene sequence: CDR1 SGHDT, CDR2 YYEEEE. The trim removed 4 bases at V and 4 bases at J, leaving 6 bases unmatched.

The V and J genes are TRBV14 and TRBJ1-1; D is unclear. The CDR3 totals 13 residues. Trimming pared 4 bases from V and 1 base from J, leaving 7 bases between. The V gene's germline CDR1 is SGHDN and CDR2 FVKESK. The CDR3 region has the DNA TGTGCCAGCAGCCCGCGGTGGAACACTGAAGCTTTCTTT. This encodes CASSPRWNTEAFF.

The V and J genes are TRBV28 and TRBJ1-1, with 7 bases aligning to TRBD1. The V gene's germline CDR1 is MDHEN and CDR2 SYDVKM. Trimming at V came to 1 base and at J to 6 bases, leaving 8 bases not matched to a gene. The CDR3 is 15 amino acids. CDR3 sequence reads: CASSLSRTGIAEAFF. CDR3 nucleotide sequence: TGTGCCAGCAGTTTATCTCGGACAGGAATCGCTGAAGCTTTCTTT.

The chain couples TRBV5-1 to TRBJ1-6; perhaps TRBD1 as D (5 bases). This CDR3 spans 15 amino acids. Germline lookup yields CDR1 SGHRS and CDR2 YFSETQ. Trimming removed 6 bases at V and 10 bases at J, with 20 bases between. CDR3 nucleotides: TGCGCCAGCACTCGGGAGCCGGATTCAGGGTCACCCCTCCACTTT. It codes for CASTREPDSGSPLHF.

The chain joins TRBV19 to TRBJ1-1; D unclear. V was shortened by 1 base and J by 1 base, with 4 bases between the two germline ends. CDR3 length equals 13 residues. Germline V lookup: CDR1 LNHDA, CDR2 SQIVND (reference sequence). As DNA, the CDR3 is TGTGCCAGTAGTATAGGCAGGAACACTGAAGCTTTCTTT. This gives the protein CASSIGRNTEAFF.

This clone was seen a handful of times. This chain's CDR3 is CAISESFSGGVDTQYF. For the CDR3, the DNA is TGTGCCATCAGTGAGTCTTTCAGCGGGGGCGTGGATACGCAGTATTTT. The chain couples TRBV10-3 to TRBJ2-3, with 8 bases lining up with TRBD2. The trim removed 0 bases at V and 6 bases at J, leaving 8 bases unmatched. The V gene's germline CDR1 is ENHRY and CDR2 SYGVKD. The length of the CDR3 is 16 residues.

This clone was counted many times. The V gene is TRBV2, the J gene TRBJ1-1; 8 positions agree with TRBD1. The CDR3 covers 13 residues. Unmatched junction bases numbered 4, after V lost 5 bases and J lost 5 bases. CDR1 is SNHLY and CDR2 is FYNNEI in the germline V gene. CDR3 nucleotide sequence: TGTGCCAGCAGTACGGACAGGGAAACTGAAGCTTTCTTT. Translating gives CASSTDRETEAFF.

This chain connects TRBV2 to TRBJ2-7; possible D gene TRBD1, 6 bases. The CDR3 sequence is 15 residues long. V was clipped by 5 bases and J by 2 bases, with 16 bases between them. Per the germline V gene, CDR1 is SNHLY and CDR2 is FYNNEI. CDR3 nucleotides: TGTGCCAGCAGTATGCTGACAGGCAACCCCTACGAGCAGTACTTC. Its translation is CASSMLTGNPYEQYF.

The chain couples TRBV27 to TRBJ1-6; no clear D gene. This CDR3 has 13 amino acids. V lost 4 bases and J 6 bases, leaving 7 bases between the germline ends. The germline V gene encodes CDR1 MNHEY and CDR2 SMNVEV (reference sequence). The CDR3 is CASSSMLNSPLHF. The CDR3 DNA is TGTGCCAGCAGTTCTATGCTTAATTCACCCCTCCACTTT.

The chain joins TRBV20-1 to TRBJ2-3; no clear D. The CDR3 length is 11 residues. V lost 2 bases and J lost 8, with 8 bases in between. From germline, CDR1 is DFQATT and CDR2 SNEGSKA (reference sequence). CDR3 DNA sequence: TGCAGTGCTAGAATAGTTTCTACGCAGTATTTT. Amino acid sequence: CSARIVSTQYF.

The chain has TRBV7-9 and TRBJ1-1; D call uncertain. This CDR3 spans 14 amino acids. V lost 0 bases and J lost 2, with 7 bases in between. The germline gives CDR1 SEHNR, CDR2 FQNEAQ (reference sequence). CDR3 region: CASSLAPLNTEAFF. The CDR3 DNA reads TGTGCCAGCAGCTTAGCCCCCCTCAACACTGAAGCTTTCTTT.

A single count supports this clone. This chain joins TRBV30 and TRBJ2-1; D ambiguous. With 0 bases removed from V and 6 bases from J, the gap between germline ends came to 6 bases. This CDR3 comprises 12 residues. Germline CDR1 reads GTSNPN; CDR2 reads SVGIG (reference sequence). The CDR3 sequence: CAWSVLRNEQFF. The CDR3 DNA sequence: TGTGCCTGGAGTGTACTCCGCAATGAGCAGTTCTTC.

This chain links TRBV28 with TRBJ2-1; tentative D call: TRBD1 (5 bases). The germline V and J ends were trimmed by 6 bases and 0 bases, with 15 bases remaining between them. The CDR3 has 16 residues. Germline V gene lookup returns CDR1 MDHEN and CDR2 SYDVKM. CDR3 sequence (DNA): TGTGCCAGCAGGGGCGACAGAATTCCCTCCTACAATGAGCAGTTCTTC. It encodes CASRGDRIPSYNEQFF.

The V call is TRBV6-1, the J call TRBJ1-2, with D uncertain. V was cut by 2 bases and J by 4 bases, with 8 bases left in between. Germline lookup yields CDR1 MNHNS and CDR2 SASEGT. The length of the CDR3 is 13 residues. CDR3 coding DNA: TGTGCCAGCAGTGAAATACCCAGCTATGGCTACACCTTC. This encodes CASSEIPSYGYTF.

V and J are TRBV10-3 and TRBJ2-1; 13 bases match TRBD2. V lost 3 bases and J lost 5; bases outside the gene matches: 7. The CDR3 extends over 17 amino acids. Germline CDR1 and CDR2: ENHRY and SYGVKD. As DNA, the CDR3 is TGTGCCATCAGTGAAGGACTAGCGGGGGCGAGGGACAATGAGCAGTTCTTC. Its translation: CAISEGLAGARDNEQFF.

V gene TRBV7-9 combines with J gene TRBJ1-2; the D is unclear. The V and J ends lost 0 bases and 6 bases respectively, with 8 bases between them. Looked up from germline, CDR1 is SEHNR and CDR2 is FQNEAQ (reference sequence). The CDR3 has 13 residues. CDR3 residues: CASSLAEADGYTF. In DNA form, the CDR3 reads TGTGCCAGCAGCTTAGCGGAGGCGGATGGCTACACCTTC.

This clone has a handful of counts. The CDR3 region is CSVPRRDRANYGYTF. The CDR3 bases are TGCAGCGTTCCACGTCGGGACAGGGCTAACTATGGCTACACCTTC. The chain has TRBV29-1 and TRBJ1-2, with TRBD1 identical over 9 bases. This CDR3 has 15 residues. Germline CDR1 and CDR2: SQVTM and ANQGSEA. V was clipped by 5 bases and J by 0 bases; unmatched bases: 7. Full variable domain (outside the CDR3, taken from reference TRBV29-1 and TRBJ1-2): SAVISQKPSRDICQRGTSLTIQCQVDSQVTMMFWYRQQPGQSLTLIATANQGSEATYESGFVIDKFPISRPNLTFSTLTVSNMSPEDSSIYLCSVPRRDRANYGYTFGSGTRLTVV.

V and J are TRBV19 and TRBJ1-6; no definite D call. The CDR3 loop spans 14 amino acids. Looked up from germline, CDR1 is LNHDA and CDR2 is SQIVND (reference sequence). V was shortened by 3 bases and J by 6 bases, with 9 bases between the two germline ends. CDR3 sequence (DNA): TGTGCCAGTAGTATCAAGTCCAGTAATTCACCCCTCCACTTT. Encoded protein: CASSIKSSNSPLHF. The variable domain in full, with the rest retrieved from reference TRBV19 and TRBJ1-6, is DGGITQSPKYLFRKEGQNVTLSCEQNLNHDAMYWYRQDPGQGLRLIYYSQIVNDFQKGDIAEGYSVSREKKESFPLTVTSAQKNPTAFYLCASSIKSSNSPLHFGNGTRLTVT.

This clone was observed a few times. V usage is TRBV5-4 and J usage is TRBJ2-6; D is uncertain. This CDR3 comprises 15 residues. Germline V gene data show CDR1 as SGHNT and CDR2 as YYREEE (reference sequence). V lost 0 bases and J 2 bases, leaving 6 bases between the germline ends. The CDR3 bases are TGTGCCAGCAGCTTGGGGCAGGCTGGGGCCAACGTCCTGACTTTC. Its translation is CASSLGQAGANVLTF.